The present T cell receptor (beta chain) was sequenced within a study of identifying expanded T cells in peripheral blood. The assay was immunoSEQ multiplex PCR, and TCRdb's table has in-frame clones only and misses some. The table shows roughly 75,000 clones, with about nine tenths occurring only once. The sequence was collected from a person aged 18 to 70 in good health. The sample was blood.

The chain's CDR3 is CASSTTGGYGYTF. CDR3 DNA: TGTGCCAGCAGCACGACCGGGGGCTATGGCTACACCTTC. The V gene is TRBV7-9, the J gene TRBJ1-2; D is perhaps TRBD1 (5 bases). The CDR3 totals 13 residues. V dropped 5 bases and J dropped 4 bases, with 11 bases sitting between them. Germline V CDR1 and CDR2: SEHNR, FQNEAQ (reference sequence).